Listed below are T cell receptor beta chains from one sample, sequenced in a study of T cell responses to AZD1222 COVID-19 vaccine. This table comes from immunoSEQ multiplex PCR, and its TCRdb copy is limited to in-frame clones, with some not included. Of 150,000 to 200,000 clones in the sample, 80% to 95% were seen once. Material: peripheral blood, obtained 28 days after the second AZD1222 dose. These receptor sequences come from an adult who received the AZD1222 COVID-19 vaccine. CDR3s include the opening cysteine and the closing phenylalanine or tryptophan. The D gene is left open where the match is weak. Rows may omit the clone size; those that give it use once, few, many or a size class.

clone_size	d_call	j_call	v_call	cdr3_nt	cdr3_aa
once	NA	TRBJ1-2	TRBV6-5	TGTGCCAGCAGTCACAAGGCTCCCCTTGGCTACACCTTC	CASSHKAPLGYTF
NA	TRBD1	TRBJ2-2	TRBV24-1	TGTGCCACCAGTCCGGACAGGGTCGGCACCGGGGAGCTGTTTTTT	CATSPDRVGTGELFF
NA	TRBD2	TRBJ2-7	TRBV5-1	TGCGCCAGCAGAATCATAGCGGGTACCTCCTACGAGCAGTACTTC	CASRIIAGTSYEQYF
few	NA	TRBJ1-2	TRBV6-2/TRBV6-3	TGTGCCAGCAGTTACCGCGCAGGGAACTATGGCTACACCTTC	CASSYRAGNYGYTF
NA	TRBD1	TRBJ2-7	TRBV14	TGTGCCAGCAGCAAAGACAGGGCCACCTCCTACGAGCAGTACTTC	CASSKDRATSYEQYF
NA	NA	TRBJ1-1	TRBV19	TGTGCCAGTAGTATAGTCTGGCAGCCAAGCACTGAAGCTTTCTTT	CASSIVWQPSTEAFF
NA	NA	TRBJ1-6	TRBV14	TGTGCCAGCAGCCAAGATATAGGGGGTTTGTCACCCCTCCACTTT	CASSQDIGGLSPLHF
NA	NA	TRBJ1-5	TRBV18	TGTGCCAGCTCACCAGGGGGCAATCAGCCCCAGCATTTT	CASSPGGNQPQHF
once	TRBD2	TRBJ2-7	TRBV27	TGTGCCAGCAGCGTGACTAGCGGGGGTATCTGGGAGCAGTACTTC	CASSVTSGGIWEQYF
NA	TRBD2	TRBJ2-2	TRBV3-1/TRBV3-2	TGTGCCAGCAGCCGCGGGACTAGTGACACCGGGGAGCTGTTTTTT	CASSRGTSDTGELFF
once	NA	TRBJ2-2	TRBV7-9	TGTGCCAGCAGCTTAGGGGGGACCGGGGAGCTGTTTTTT	CASSLGGTGELFF
NA	TRBD1	TRBJ2-1	TRBV14	TGTGCCAGCAGCCAATTTACGGGACAGGGCTACAATGAGCAGTTCTTC	CASSQFTGQGYNEQFF
NA	NA	TRBJ1-3	TRBV27	TGTGCCAGCAGTCAAATATCAGGGTCTGGAAACACCATATATTTT	CASSQISGSGNTIYF
NA	NA	TRBJ1-5	TRBV2	TGTGCCAGCAGTGAGACCGGACTGATGGGGAATCAGCCCCAGCATTTT	CASSETGLMGNQPQHF
NA	TRBD2	TRBJ2-1	TRBV6-2/TRBV6-3	TGTGCCAGCAGTTACCGACCGGGACTAGCGTTATACAATGAGCAGTTCTTC	CASSYRPGLALYNEQFF
NA	TRBD1	TRBJ1-2	TRBV7-9	TGTGCCAGCAGCTCACCGACAGGGGGCTATGGCTACACCTTC	CASSSPTGGYGYTF
NA	NA	TRBJ1-1	TRBV5-1	TGCGCCAGCAGCTACGGGGCTCCCAACACTGAAGCTTTCTTT	CASSYGAPNTEAFF
NA	NA	TRBJ2-3	TRBV19	TGTGCCACCCAAAGAACAGGTAGCACAGATACGCAGTATTTT	CATQRTGSTDTQYF
NA	NA	TRBJ2-3	TRBV2	TGTGCCATCCAGAAAGGGGGAGTCACAGATACGCAGTATTTT	CAIQKGGVTDTQYF
NA	NA	TRBJ1-1	TRBV2	TGTGCCAGCAGTGAGGAAATCGGGAAAACTGAAGCTTTCTTT	CASSEEIGKTEAFF
NA	NA	TRBJ1-2	TRBV28	TGTGCCAGCAGTCTCGGAGACCGCATCTATGGCTACACCTTC	CASSLGDRIYGYTF
NA	NA	TRBJ2-6	TRBV5-6	TGTGCCAGCAGGAGATACAGAGGACCAGACCGGGCCAACGTCCTGACTTTC	CASRRYRGPDRANVLTF
NA	TRBD2	TRBJ2-7	TRBV11-2	TGTGCCAGCAGCTTAAAGCGGGGGGACGGCTACGAGCAGTACTTC	CASSLKRGDGYEQYF
once	NA	TRBJ2-7	TRBV28	TGTGCCAGCACCCACCATGCCGGGGGGCCCTACGAGCAGTACTTC	CASTHHAGGPYEQYF
NA	NA	TRBJ1-6	TRBV14	TGTGCCAGCAGCCAAGGTTTGTCAGGGGTTCCGGGGTCCTATAATTCACCCCTCCACTTT	CASSQGLSGVPGSYNSPLHF
NA	TRBD1	TRBJ1-6	TRBV13	TGTGCCAGCAGCCTAGGGACAGCGAATTCACCCCTCCACTTT	CASSLGTANSPLHF
NA	TRBD2	TRBJ2-1	TRBV2	TGTGCCAGCAGTTGGGCTAGCGGGGGGGCGGATTACAATGAGCAGTTCTTC	CASSWASGGADYNEQFF
NA	NA	TRBJ2-2	TRBV12-5	TGTGCTAGTGGTTTGGTCGTGGGAAGCATCGGGGAGCTGTTTTTT	CASGLVVGSIGELFF
few	NA	TRBJ1-6	TRBV5-4	TGTGCCAGCAGCTCTTGGTTGGGGGATCATAATTCACCCCTCCACTTT	CASSSWLGDHNSPLHF
NA	TRBD2	TRBJ2-1	TRBV13	TGTGCCACCCAAGCGGGAGCTGTCAATGAGCAGTTCTTC	CATQAGAVNEQFF
NA	NA	TRBJ1-3	TRBV27	TGTGCCAGCAGTCCGGACGCAGTCTCTGGAAACACCATATATTTT	CASSPDAVSGNTIYF
NA	TRBD1	TRBJ2-7	TRBV7-2	TGTGCCAGCAGCTTAGTACAGGGGGGAGCGAGCTCCTACGAGCAGTACTTC	CASSLVQGGASSYEQYF
once	TRBD2	TRBJ2-1	TRBV4-1	TGCGCCAGCAGCCAAGCCCCGGGACTAGCGGCTGGTGAGCAGTTCTTC	CASSQAPGLAAGEQFF
NA	NA	TRBJ2-5	TRBV2	TGTGCCAGTACAACGCCCGGGGTATCGTCGGAGACCCAGTACTTC	CASTTPGVSSETQYF
NA	NA	TRBJ1-5	TRBV9	TGTGCCAGCAGCGTAGAGGACTCCTGGGGGCAGCCCCAGCATTTT	CASSVEDSWGQPQHF
NA	TRBD2	TRBJ2-3	TRBV13	TGTGCCAGCAGCCTGGGACTAGCGGGATGGGATACGCAGTATTTT	CASSLGLAGWDTQYF
NA	TRBD2	TRBJ2-1	TRBV7-9	TGTGCCAGCAGCTTAGCGTCGACTAGCGGGAGTCGCGAGCAGTTCTTC	CASSLASTSGSREQFF
NA	TRBD1	TRBJ1-1	TRBV18	TGTGCCAGCTCACGGGACAGGGACACTGAAGCTTTCTTT	CASSRDRDTEAFF
NA	NA	TRBJ1-2	TRBV6-5	TGTGCCAGCAGTTACTCGGAGGGCTATGGCTACACCTTC	CASSYSEGYGYTF
NA	TRBD2	TRBJ2-2	TRBV9	TGTGCCAGCAGCGTAGAAAGCGGGCCAGCGGGAGCCGGGGAGCTGTTTTTT	CASSVESGPAGAGELFF
NA	NA	TRBJ2-4	TRBV11-2	TGTGCCAGCAGCCTTCCATCAGCAAATGAAAACATTCAGTACTTC	CASSLPSANENIQYF
NA	NA	TRBJ2-5	TRBV9	TGTGCCAGCAGCGTAGGTGGAGGGGGAGGGGAGACCCAGTACTTC	CASSVGGGGGETQYF
once	NA	TRBJ2-7	TRBV19	TGTGCCAGTAGTCAACGGGCGGAGGGCGAGCAGTACTTC	CASSQRAEGEQYF
NA	TRBD2	TRBJ2-2	TRBV19	TGTGCCAGTAGTATGAGGGGGACTAGCGGTAACACCGGGGAGCTGTTTTTT	CASSMRGTSGNTGELFF
NA	NA	TRBJ2-4	TRBV29-1	TGCAGCGTTGAACAGGGGAACATTCAGTACTTC	CSVEQGNIQYF
NA	NA	TRBJ1-1	TRBV6-5	TGTGCCAGCAGTTATACACAGCAGGCTCACGAAGCTTTCTTT	CASSYTQQAHEAFF
once	NA	TRBJ2-5	TRBV9	TGTGCCAGCAGCGTAGTTCCTAGCACCGAGACCCAGTACTTC	CASSVVPSTETQYF
once	NA	TRBJ2-6	TRBV5-1	TGCGCCAGCAGCTTGCCACAGGACTCTGGGGCCAACGTCCTGACTTTC	CASSLPQDSGANVLTF
NA	NA	TRBJ1-1	TRBV7-9	TGTGCCAGCAGCTACAGGGAATACACTGAAGCTTTCTTT	CASSYREYTEAFF
NA	NA	TRBJ1-6	TRBV19	TGTGCCAGTAGTACGTCGTCAGGTAATCGACGATATTCACCCCTCCACTTT	CASSTSSGNRRYSPLHF
few	TRBD1	TRBJ1-5	TRBV27	TGTGCCAGCAGGTTGAGGGGGCGGGGGGCAGTTCAGCCCCAGCATTTT	CASRLRGRGAVQPQHF
once	NA	TRBJ1-2	TRBV30	TGTGCCTGGAGACACGACAGGGGCTACACCTTC	CAWRHDRGYTF
NA	NA	TRBJ2-3	TRBV2	TGTGCCAGCAGTGTTGGTAGGCACCACACAGATACGCAGTATTTT	CASSVGRHHTDTQYF
NA	NA	TRBJ2-7	TRBV7-9	TGTGCCAGCAGCCAGGCGGGCGAGCAGTACTTC	CASSQAGEQYF
NA	TRBD1	TRBJ1-4	TRBV5-1	TGCGCCAGCAGCGTGACAGGGGTAGCAACTAATGAAAAACTGTTTTTT	CASSVTGVATNEKLFF
NA	TRBD1	TRBJ1-2	TRBV10-3	TGTGCCATCAGTGACAGGGGGCGAAACTATGGCTACACCTTC	CAISDRGRNYGYTF
NA	NA	TRBJ2-6	TRBV6-6	TGTGCCAGCAGTCTAGAGGGGGTAAACTCTGGGGCCAACGTCCTGACTTTC	CASSLEGVNSGANVLTF
NA	NA	TRBJ1-3	TRBV20-1	TGCAGTGCTCGGGACCAGCGCTCCATATATTTT	CSARDQRSIYF
NA	TRBD1	TRBJ2-7	TRBV12-5	TGTGCTAGTGGTCCTTACAGGGGGGCGGCCTACGAGCAGTACTTC	CASGPYRGAAYEQYF